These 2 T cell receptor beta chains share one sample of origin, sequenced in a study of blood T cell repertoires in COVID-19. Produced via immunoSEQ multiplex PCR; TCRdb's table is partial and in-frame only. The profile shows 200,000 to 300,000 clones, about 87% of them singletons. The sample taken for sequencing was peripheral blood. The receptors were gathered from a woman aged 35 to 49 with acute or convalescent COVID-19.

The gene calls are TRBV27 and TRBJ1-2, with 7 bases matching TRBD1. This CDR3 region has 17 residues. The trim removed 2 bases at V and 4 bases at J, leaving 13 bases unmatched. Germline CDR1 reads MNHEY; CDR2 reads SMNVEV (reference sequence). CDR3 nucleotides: TGTGCCAGCAGTTTAGCCCCCCGGGACAGTGGTGGCTATGGCTACACCTTC. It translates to CASSLAPRDSGGYGYTF.

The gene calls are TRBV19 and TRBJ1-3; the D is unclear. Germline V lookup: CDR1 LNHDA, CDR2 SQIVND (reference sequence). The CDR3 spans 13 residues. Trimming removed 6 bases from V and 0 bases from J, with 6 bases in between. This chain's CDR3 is CASRSHSGNTIYF. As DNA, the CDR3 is TGTGCCAGTAGGAGCCACTCTGGAAACACCATATATTTT.